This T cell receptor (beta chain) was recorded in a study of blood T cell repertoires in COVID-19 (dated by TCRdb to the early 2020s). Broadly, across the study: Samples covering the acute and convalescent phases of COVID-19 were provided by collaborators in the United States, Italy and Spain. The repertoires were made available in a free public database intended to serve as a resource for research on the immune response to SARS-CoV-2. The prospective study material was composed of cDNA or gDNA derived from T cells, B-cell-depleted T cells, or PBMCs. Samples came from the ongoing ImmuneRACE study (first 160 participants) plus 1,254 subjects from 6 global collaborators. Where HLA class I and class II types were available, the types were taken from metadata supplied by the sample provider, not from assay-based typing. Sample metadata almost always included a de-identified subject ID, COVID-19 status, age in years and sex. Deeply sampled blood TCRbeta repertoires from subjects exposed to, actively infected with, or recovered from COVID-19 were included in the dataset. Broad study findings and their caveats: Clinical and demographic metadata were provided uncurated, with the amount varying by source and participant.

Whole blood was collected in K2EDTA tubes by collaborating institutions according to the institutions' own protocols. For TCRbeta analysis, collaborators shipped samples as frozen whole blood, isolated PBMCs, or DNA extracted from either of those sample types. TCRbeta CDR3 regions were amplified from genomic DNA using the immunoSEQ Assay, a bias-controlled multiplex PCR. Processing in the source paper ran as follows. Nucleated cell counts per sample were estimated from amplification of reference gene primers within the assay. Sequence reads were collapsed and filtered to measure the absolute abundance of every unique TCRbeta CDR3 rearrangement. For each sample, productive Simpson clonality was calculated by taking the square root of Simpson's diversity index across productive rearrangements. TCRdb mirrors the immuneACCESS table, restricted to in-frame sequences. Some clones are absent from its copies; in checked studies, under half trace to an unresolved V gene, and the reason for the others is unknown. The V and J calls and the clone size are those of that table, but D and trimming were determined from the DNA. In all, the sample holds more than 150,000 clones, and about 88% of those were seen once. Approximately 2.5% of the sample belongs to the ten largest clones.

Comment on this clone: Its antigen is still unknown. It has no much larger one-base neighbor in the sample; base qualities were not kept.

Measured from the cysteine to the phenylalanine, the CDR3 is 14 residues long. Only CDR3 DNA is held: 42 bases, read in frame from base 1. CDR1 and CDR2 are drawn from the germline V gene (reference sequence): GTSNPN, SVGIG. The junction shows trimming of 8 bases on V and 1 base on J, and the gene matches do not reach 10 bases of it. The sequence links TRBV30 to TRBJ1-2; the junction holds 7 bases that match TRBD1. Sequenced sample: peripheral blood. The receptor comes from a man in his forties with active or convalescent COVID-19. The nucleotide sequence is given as TGTGCCCGACGACCAGGGGGTTTTAACTATGGCTACACCTTC. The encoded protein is CARRPGGFNYGYTF.